The 20 T cell receptor beta chains below all came from one sample that was sequenced in a study of cytomegalovirus exposure and HLA in healthy donors. The PCR was carried out with 60 Vbeta primers and 13 Jbeta primers. TCRdb keeps only in-frame clones here, not all; method: immunoSEQ multiplex PCR. The sample gives about 160,000 clones, around 76% of which show up once; roughly 1% is in the top ten. Sample: PBMCs. The receptors stem from a woman between 40 and 55 years old in good health and CMV-seronegative.

The chain uses TRBV30 and TRBJ1-1; D gene uncertain. The CDR3 length is 13 residues. Germline V CDR1 and CDR2: GTSNPN, SVGIG (reference sequence). V was shortened by 2 bases and J by 3 bases, with 10 bases between the two germline ends. The CDR3 DNA reads TGTGCCTGGAGTTTAGGTGGAGACACTGAAGCTTTCTTT. Amino acid sequence: CAWSLGGDTEAFF.

V and J are TRBV5-1 and TRBJ2-1, with a possible D match to TRBD2 (5 bases). V was cut by 4 bases and J by 3 bases, with 14 bases left in between. This CDR3 is built from 15 residues. Germline V gives CDR1 SGHRS, CDR2 YFSETQ. CDR3 in DNA: TGCGCCAGCAGCCCCCAGTCCGGAGGCTACAATGAGCAGTTCTTC. Its protein is CASSPQSGGYNEQFF.

V gene TRBV5-1 combines with J gene TRBJ2-7, with 11 positions matching TRBD2. CDR1 and CDR2 (germline): SGHRS, YFSETQ. V gave up 2 bases and J gave up 2 bases; unmatched junction bases: 3. The CDR3 covers 15 residues. Here the CDR3 reads CASSFLAGGTYEQYF. The CDR3 DNA follows: TGCGCCAGCAGCTTCCTAGCGGGAGGAACCTACGAGCAGTACTTC. Drawing the rest from reference TRBV5-1 and TRBJ2-7, the complete variable domain is KAGVTQTPRYLIKTRGQQVTLSCSPISGHRSVSWYQQTPGQGLQFLFEYFSETQRNKGNFPGRFSGRQFSNSRSEMNVSTLELGDSALYLCASSFLAGGTYEQYFGPGTRLTVT.

This clone was detected only a few times. J is TRBJ1-1 and V is TRBV2; possible D gene TRBD1, 5 bases. V was trimmed by 6 bases and J by 5 bases, leaving 13 bases between them. This CDR3 spans 13 amino acids. Per germline, CDR1 SNHLY and CDR2 FYNNEI. The CDR3 nucleotides read TGTGCCAGCAGGAGTGACAGCTTGACTGAAGCTTTCTTT. This encodes CASRSDSLTEAFF.

The chain carries TRBV7-3 and TRBJ2-3, with 10 nucleotides matching TRBD2. This CDR3 is built from 15 residues. After removal of 4 bases from V and 4 bases from J, the junction contained 5 bases not matched to a gene. Germline V CDR1 and CDR2: SGHTA, FQGTGA. CDR3 loop: CASSSLAGAPDTQYF. The DNA of the CDR3 is TGTGCCAGCAGCTCCCTAGCGGGAGCCCCAGATACGCAGTATTTT.

The chain uses TRBV6-1 and TRBJ1-2, with no clear D. V was cut by 3 bases and J by 5 bases, with 10 bases left in between. The germline V gene has CDR1 MNHNS and CDR2 SASEGT. CDR3 length: 13 amino acids. The CDR3: CASSDWQVYGYTF. DNA of the CDR3: TGTGCCAGCAGTGACTGGCAGGTTTATGGCTACACCTTC.

The sample holds one count of this clone. The chain uses TRBV4-2 and TRBJ2-1; tentative D call: TRBD1 (5 bases). Trimming pared 4 bases from V and 7 bases from J, leaving 8 bases between. The length of the CDR3 is 12 residues. CDR1 LGHNA and CDR2 YNFKEQ come from the germline V gene. The CDR3 here is CASSPQENEQFF. CDR3 bases: TGTGCCAGCAGCCCACAGGAGAATGAGCAGTTCTTC.

The genes are TRBV7-6 and TRBJ1-4; 7 nucleotides align to TRBD1. The CDR3 is 14 residues long. The V gene end was trimmed by 5 bases and the J gene end by 5 bases; junction bases not matched to a gene: 5. Germline loops: CDR1 SGHVS, CDR2 FNYEAQ. The CDR3 protein is CASSQQGPNEKLFF. For the CDR3, the DNA is TGTGCCAGCAGCCAACAGGGGCCGAATGAAAAACTGTTTTTT.

The sample holds one count of this clone. The gene calls are TRBV6-1 and TRBJ1-1; 7 nucleotides agree with TRBD1. CDR3 size: 15 residues. Germline V gene lookup returns CDR1 MNHNS and CDR2 SASEGT. Trimming cost V 7 bases and J 1 base; bases outside gene matches: 9. The CDR3 DNA follows: TGTGCCAGCACCACCGGTGAGGGGGCGAACACTGAAGCTTTCTTT. This encodes CASTTGEGANTEAFF.

As to this clone: The same CDR3 can be traced to other DNA sequences in this sample. The V and J genes are TRBV29-1 and TRBJ2-7; no clear D. CDR1 is SQVTM, CDR2 ANQGSEA, per germline. Trimming took 4 bases from V and 5 from J, leaving 6 bases between them. The CDR3 extends over 10 amino acids. The CDR3 DNA reads as TGCAGCGTTGCTCAGAACGAGCAGTACTTC. Its translation is CSVAQNEQYF.

The chain recombines TRBV9 with TRBJ2-5; maybe TRBD2 (5 bases). This CDR3 spans 15 amino acids. With 7 bases removed from V and 2 bases from J, the gap between germline ends came to 18 bases. Germline V gene data show CDR1 as SGDLS and CDR2 as YYNGEE. CDR3 nucleotides: TGTGCCAGCTCGACTACGGGAAACCTACAAGAGACCCAGTACTTC. Its protein product is CASSTTGNLQETQYF.

This clone came up a few times. This chain uses TRBV11-1 with TRBJ1-1; 8 bases are a match to TRBD1. The germline gives CDR1 SGHAT, CDR2 FQDESV (reference sequence). The CDR3 contains 13 residues. The V and J ends lost 4 bases and 3 bases, in that order; junction bases with no gene match: 1. The CDR3 DNA reads as TGTGCCAGCAGCTCACAGGGGGACACTGAAGCTTTCTTT. Its protein is CASSSQGDTEAFF.

The chain is built from TRBV30 and TRBJ1-1; TRBD1 matches 7 bases. The trim removed 2 bases at V and 5 bases at J, leaving 2 bases unmatched. The CDR3 contains 12 residues. The germline CDR1 and CDR2 sequences are GTSNPN and SVGIG (reference sequence). The CDR3 bases are TGTGCCTGGAGTCGGACAGGAACTGAAGCTTTCTTT. It yields the protein CAWSRTGTEAFF.

This clone appeared many times. This chain joins TRBV6-1 and TRBJ2-2, with D hard to call. V lost 0 bases to trimming and J lost 4 bases, with 9 bases between them. CDR1 MNHNS and CDR2 SASEGT come from the germline V gene. CDR3 length: 15 amino acids. The CDR3 reads CASSEASGGTGELFF. CDR3 DNA: TGTGCCAGCAGTGAAGCGAGTGGTGGCACCGGGGAGCTGTTTTTT.

As regards this clone: Additional DNA sequences in this sample encode the identical CDR3. V usage is TRBV9 and J usage is TRBJ1-1, with 7 bases aligning to TRBD1. In germline, CDR1 is SGDLS, CDR2 YYNGEE. With 2 bases clipped from V and 0 bases from J, the junction kept 1 base outside the gene matches. This CDR3 has 14 amino acids. CDR3 nucleotide sequence: TGTGCCAGCAGCGTGGGGACAGTGAACACTGAAGCTTTCTTT. Translation gives CASSVGTVNTEAFF.

V is TRBV2 and J is TRBJ2-7, with a tentative D call TRBD2 (7 bases). Trimming left V 6 bases short and J 5 bases short, with 14 bases between. This CDR3 has 13 amino acids. CDR1 SNHLY and CDR2 FYNNEI come from the germline V gene. CDR3 amino acids: CASRKGGGDEQYF. The DNA of the CDR3 is TGTGCCAGCAGGAAGGGAGGGGGGGACGAGCAGTACTTC.

The count of this clone is one. J is TRBJ1-4 and V is TRBV5-4; D possibly corresponds to TRBD1 (6 bases). Germline values: CDR1 SGHNT, CDR2 YYREEE (reference sequence). The CDR3 length is 15 residues. V was cut by 4 bases and J by 3 bases, with 13 bases left in between. Here the CDR3 reads CASSLSGVANEKLFF. The CDR3 coding sequence is TGTGCCAGCAGCCTTTCAGGGGTGGCTAATGAAAAACTGTTTTTT. The complete variable domain, with remaining parts taken from reference TRBV5-4 and TRBJ1-4, reads ETGVTQSPTHLIKTRGQQVTLRCSSQSGHNTVSWYQQALGQGPQFIFQYYREEENGRGNFPPRFSGLQFPNYSSELNVNALELDDSALYLCASSLSGVANEKLFFGSGTQLSVL.

This chain uses TRBV7-8 with TRBJ2-2, with 8 nucleotides matching TRBD2. The CDR3 has 15 amino acids. Germline V gives CDR1 SGHVS, CDR2 FQNEAQ. V was pared by 5 bases and J by 1 base, with 3 bases of the junction left unmatched. The CDR3 loop reads CASSPGLENTGELFF. CDR3 nucleotides: TGTGCCAGCAGCCCGGGACTAGAGAACACCGGGGAGCTGTTTTTT. Full variable domain (outside the CDR3, taken from reference TRBV7-8 and TRBJ2-2): GAGVSQSPRYKVAKRGQDVALRCDPISGHVSLFWYQQALGQGPEFLTYFQNEAQLDKSGLPSDRFFAERPEGSVSTLKIQRTQQEDSAVYLCASSPGLENTGELFFGEGSRLTVL.

The genes are TRBV5-6 and TRBJ2-7, with D possibly TRBD1 on 5 matching bases. Germline assignment: CDR1 SGHDT and CDR2 YYEEEE. This CDR3 contains 15 residues. V was cut by 4 bases and J by 7 bases, with 21 bases left in between. CDR3 in amino acids: CASSPRPAGLGEQYF. In DNA, the CDR3 is TGTGCCAGCAGCCCGAGGCCGGCAGGGTTAGGGGAGCAGTACTTC.

The J gene is TRBJ2-3, the V gene TRBV2; D is unclear. Trimming removed 3 bases at V and 4 bases at J, with 8 bases between. CDR3 length equals 13 residues. In germline, CDR1 is SNHLY, CDR2 FYNNEI. CDR3: CASSDSIPDTQYF. DNA for the CDR3: TGTGCCAGCAGTGATAGTATACCAGATACGCAGTATTTT.